Listed below are T cell receptor beta chains from one sample, sequenced in a study of blood T cell repertoires in COVID-19. Profiling relied on immunoSEQ multiplex PCR, and the TCRdb table lists in-frame clones only, not all of them. The sample consists of under 170,000 clones, approximately 86% of them appearing once. Sequencing input: peripheral blood. The source of these receptors is a woman aged 55-69 years with active or convalescent COVID-19. Each CDR3 is given with its conserved first and last residue. The D gene is left open where the match is weak.

>16|TRBD1|TRBJ2-2|TRBV18
CASSPQTGGGTGELFF
TGTGCCAGCTCCCCTCAGACAGGGGGCGGAACCGGGGAGCTGTTTTTT
>16|TRBD1|TRBJ2-5|TRBV4-1
CASSQSQGQGRETQYF
TGCGCCAGCAGCCAATCCCAGGGACAGGGGCGGGAGACCCAGTACTTC
>16|TRBD1|TRBJ1-2|TRBV28
CASSPTGGVFNYGYTF
TGTGCCAGCAGTCCGACAGGGGGCGTATTTAACTATGGCTACACCTTC
>14|TRBD1|TRBJ1-1|TRBV10-3
CAISMDRGNTEAFF
TGTGCCATCAGTATGGACAGGGGGAACACTGAAGCTTTCTTT
>17|TRBD2|TRBJ2-2|TRBV6-4
CASSDFGGAGRTGELFF
TGTGCCAGCAGTGACTTCGGGGGGGCAGGGAGAACCGGGGAGCTGTTTTTT
>15|NA|TRBJ1-2|TRBV7-9
CASSSQPTGNSGYTF
TGTGCCAGCAGCTCGCAGCCCACAGGGAACTCTGGCTACACCTTC
>14|TRBD1|TRBJ1-2|TRBV7-8
CASSTGQGNYGYTF
TGTGCCAGCAGCACGGGACAGGGGAACTATGGCTACACCTTC
>14|TRBD2|TRBJ2-7|TRBV6-5
CASSYLTSGYEQYF
TGTGCCAGCAGTTACTTAACTAGCGGATACGAGCAGTACTTC
>18|NA|TRBJ1-4|TRBV5-1
CASSLVAMSGQTNEKLFF
TGCGCCAGCAGCTTGGTGGCCATGTCGGGACAAACTAATGAAAAACTGTTTTTT
>17|TRBD1|TRBJ1-4|TRBV15
CATSRETGDEGNEKLFF
TGTGCCACCAGCAGAGAGACAGGGGACGAGGGTAATGAAAAACTGTTTTTT
>13|TRBD1|TRBJ1-2|TRBV6-4
CASRGTGVSGYTF
TGTGCCAGCAGGGGAACAGGGGTTAGCGGCTACACCTTC
>15|NA|TRBJ1-6|TRBV9
CASSVGPYRESPLHF
TGTGCCAGCAGCGTAGGGCCTTATCGGGAGTCACCCCTCCACTTT
>18|NA|TRBJ1-5|TRBV18
CASSPRDTSTNSNQPQHF
TGTGCCAGCTCACCCCGGGACACCTCAACCAATAGCAATCAGCCCCAGCATTTT
>16|NA|TRBJ1-2|TRBV10-3
CAISESESRTRYGYTF
TGTGCCATCAGCGAGTCGGAGTCTAGAACGCGCTATGGCTACACCTTC
>13|NA|TRBJ1-2|TRBV11-2
CASSYSGTYGYTF
TGTGCCAGCAGCTACAGCGGGACCTATGGCTACACCTTC
>13|NA|TRBJ1-1|TRBV10-1
CASSNIGDFGAFF
TGCGCCAGCAGCAATATAGGAGACTTCGGAGCTTTCTTT
>16|NA|TRBJ2-1|TRBV18
CASSPATGVTYNEQFF
TGTGCCAGCTCACCAGCGACAGGCGTTACCTACAATGAGCAGTTCTTC